Presented here are 16 T cell receptor beta chains from one specimen sequenced in a study of Ad26.COV2.S vaccination and SARS-CoV-2 variants. The data were produced by immunoSEQ multiplex PCR, yet TCRdb's version contains in-frame clones alone and is incomplete. The sample records roughly 500,000 clones, 89% being singletons. Stated treatment: roughly 19 received Ad26.COV2.S at low or high dose, single or two shots; 5 received placebo; per-sample allocation not given. Sampling was performed 63 days after the first vaccine or placebo injection. Specimen: peripheral blood, collected in a trial of Ad26.COV2.S vaccine versus placebo. All receptors derive from a person aged 18-65 years who received the Ad26.COV2.S COVID-19 vaccine or a placebo.

The CDR3 loop is CASSTSHEQYF. The CDR3 nucleotides are TGTGCCAGTAGTACTTCCCACGAGCAGTACTTC. This chain joins TRBV19 and TRBJ2-7; D not resolved. The ends were cut back, 4 bases at V and 5 bases at J, with 6 bases in the middle. The CDR3 has 11 residues. Germline-derived CDR1 and CDR2 are LNHDA and SQIVND (reference sequence).

The chain uses TRBV10-3 and TRBJ2-3; 9 bases align to TRBD2. The CDR3 is 19 amino acids. After removal of 6 bases from V and 5 bases from J, the junction contained 21 bases not matched to a gene. The germline gives CDR1 ENHRY, CDR2 SYGVKD. The CDR3 loop is CAIRARGSGSTPSGDTQYF. The CDR3 DNA reads as TGTGCCATCAGGGCCCGAGGTAGCGGGAGTACCCCTTCGGGAGATACGCAGTATTTT.

This chain joins TRBV7-9 and TRBJ2-1, with D possibly matching TRBD1 (6 bases). This CDR3 is 16 amino acids long. Germline CDR1 reads SEHNR; CDR2 reads FQNEAQ (reference sequence). V was pared by 4 bases and J by 4 bases, with 17 bases between. The CDR3 sequence: CASSSTWTESYNEQFF. DNA of the CDR3: TGTGCCAGCAGCTCAACATGGACAGAGTCTTACAATGAGCAGTTCTTC.

This clone was seen a single time. CDR3 sequence reads: CASSPRLGAYEQYF. As DNA, the CDR3 is TGTGCCAGCAGCCCGAGACTAGGAGCCTACGAGCAGTACTTC. The chain recombines TRBV3-1 (or the pseudogene TRBV3-2) with TRBJ2-7; D might be TRBD2 (6 bases). The CDR3 consists of 14 residues. Trimming shortened V by 4 bases and J by 2 bases, and 12 bases separated the two germline ends. Germline lookup yields CDR1 LGHDT and CDR2 YNNKEL (reference sequence).

This chain connects TRBV5-1 to TRBJ2-7; 9 bases line up with TRBD1. This CDR3 has 14 residues. Germline CDR1 SGHRS, CDR2 YFSETQ. The V segment lost 3 bases and the J segment 5 bases; nucleotides outside the gene matches: 6. CDR3 residues: CASSSRTGVDEQYF. The CDR3, as DNA: TGCGCCAGCAGCTCCCGGACAGGGGTGGACGAGCAGTACTTC. Full variable domain (remainder filled in from reference TRBV5-1 and TRBJ2-7): KAGVTQTPRYLIKTRGQQVTLSCSPISGHRSVSWYQQTPGQGLQFLFEYFSETQRNKGNFPGRFSGRQFSNSRSEMNVSTLELGDSALYLCASSSRTGVDEQYFGPGTRLTVT.

The chain couples TRBV7-9 to TRBJ1-1, with TRBD1 identical over 8 bases. The germline CDR1 and CDR2 sequences are SEHNR and FQNEAQ (reference sequence). This CDR3 comprises 13 residues. With 7 bases clipped from V and 5 bases from J, the junction kept 6 bases outside the gene matches. CDR3 bases: TGTGCCAGCAACCCAGGGGGCCGGACTGAAGCTTTCTTT. Its translation is CASNPGGRTEAFF.

The chain has TRBV4-2 and TRBJ2-3; 10 nucleotides match TRBD2. The CDR3 totals 17 residues. CDR1 LGHNA and CDR2 YNFKEQ come from the germline V gene. The V and J ends lost 1 base and 1 base, in that order; junction bases with no gene match: 5. As DNA, the CDR3 is TGTGCCAGCAGCCAAGTTTTAGCGGGAGGCGGCACAGATACGCAGTATTTT. This codes for CASSQVLAGGGTDTQYF.

The rearrangement uses TRBV2 and TRBJ2-7; the match to TRBD1 covers 7 bases. J was trimmed by 4 bases and V by 7 bases; bases with no gene match: 10. Per the germline V gene, CDR1 is SNHLY and CDR2 is FYNNEI. This CDR3 is 14 amino acids long. The CDR3 sequence: CASTEDRIEYEQYF. CDR3 DNA: TGTGCCAGCACCGAGGACAGGATAGAGTACGAGCAGTACTTC.

The rearrangement joins TRBV5-4 to TRBJ2-5; D is undetermined. Looked up from germline, CDR1 is SGHNT and CDR2 is YYREEE (reference sequence). The CDR3 sequence is 12 residues long. V was cut by 0 bases and J by 5 bases, with 5 bases left in between. CDR3 sequence (DNA): TGTGCCAGCAGCTTGGGGATGGAGACCCAGTACTTC. It codes for CASSLGMETQYF.

V gene TRBV7-9 combines with J gene TRBJ1-1; no clear D gene. V was shortened by 2 bases and J by 5 bases, with 0 bases between the two germline ends. The CDR3 consists of 10 residues. In germline, CDR1 is SEHNR, CDR2 FQNEAQ (reference sequence). The CDR3 here is CASSLTEAFF. The CDR3 bases are TGTGCCAGCAGCTTAACTGAAGCTTTCTTT.

The chain carries TRBV7-9 and TRBJ1-2; no reliable D call. Germline V CDR1 and CDR2: SEHNR, FQNEAQ (reference sequence). There are 14 residues in the CDR3. V lost 1 base to trimming and J lost 1 base, with 7 bases between them. CDR3 loop: CASSLGGDNYGYTF. The CDR3 DNA is TGTGCCAGCAGCTTAGGAGGTGATAACTATGGCTACACCTTC.

The chain couples TRBV18 to TRBJ1-1; D is unclear. This CDR3 region has 14 residues. The germline V gene encodes CDR1 KGHSH and CDR2 LQKENI. Trimming cost V 2 bases and J 0 bases, with 7 bases left between them. The CDR3 DNA follows: TGTGCCAGCTCACCATCGTTACTGAACACTGAAGCTTTCTTT. This translates into CASSPSLLNTEAFF.

The chain uses TRBV7-7 and TRBJ2-7; D is possibly TRBD1 (7 bases). The germline V gene has CDR1 SSHAT and CDR2 FNYEAQ (reference sequence). The CDR3 has 16 amino acids. The CDR3, as DNA: TGTGCTAGCAGCACCCGACGGGCGGGACAGACCTACGAGCAGTACGTC. The encoded protein is CASSTRRAGQTYEQYV.

J is TRBJ1-1 and V is TRBV30, with TRBD1 as a possible D gene (5 bases). Per germline, CDR1 GTSNPN and CDR2 SVGIG (reference sequence). V lost 5 bases and J lost 6, with 10 bases in between. The CDR3 covers 11 residues. CDR3 protein: CAWAWGAEAFF. CDR3 in DNA: TGTGCCTGGGCATGGGGGGCTGAAGCTTTCTTT.

This sequence joins TRBV27 and TRBJ1-2; a weak D match, TRBD1 (5 bases). This CDR3 is 15 amino acids long. Germline lookup yields CDR1 MNHEY and CDR2 SMNVEV (reference sequence). V lost 6 bases and J lost 6, with 20 bases in between. Here the CDR3 DNA reads TGTGCCAGCAGCCCAAGGGGAGTCTTGGCTCATGGCTACACCTTC. As protein: CASSPRGVLAHGYTF.

The J gene is TRBJ2-7, the V gene TRBV7-6, with 10 positions matching TRBD1. CDR3 length: 14 residues. Germline values: CDR1 SGHVS, CDR2 FNYEAQ. Trimming at V came to 3 bases and at J to 5 bases, leaving 4 bases not matched to a gene. The CDR3 reads CASSFGQGGDEQYF. The CDR3 nucleotides read TGTGCCAGCAGCTTCGGACAGGGGGGGGACGAGCAGTACTTC.